This T cell receptor (beta chain) comes out of a study of cytomegalovirus exposure and HLA in healthy donors. The germline V gene has CDR1 MNHEY and CDR2 SMNVEV (reference sequence). CDR3 length: 17 amino acids. Trimming removed 5 bases from V and 3 bases from J; junction bases left unmatched: 14. Donors had nominal health at sampling but likely had unrecorded immune exposures. General study results and limits: Common viral pathogens seemed, in a later analysis, to connect with several of the most significant clusters. V- and J-gene trimming in TCR beta was tied to a missense DCLRE1C variant by an analysis performed later.

Notes on this clone: Its antigen is as yet unknown.

Vbeta (60) and Jbeta (13) primers were used in the PCR. Sequencing used immunoSEQ multiplex PCR; TCRdb keeps in-frame clones, though not all of them. The top ten hold roughly 3.2% of the sample, which has about 81,000 clones, 77% seen once. Material for sequencing was PBMCs. The chain has TRBV27 and TRBJ2-7; 9 nucleotides match TRBD1. The TCR originated in a man in his fifties in good health and CMV-seropositive. CDR3 sequence: CASSRKPTGTGLYEQYF. The CDR3 region has the DNA TGTGCCAGCAGTCGGAAACCGACCGGGACAGGGCTCTACGAGCAGTACTTC.